Below are 29 T cell receptor beta chains sequenced from a single sample in a study of T-cell reconstitution after alpha-beta-depleted transplantation in children. This sample's TCRbeta library carried unique molecular identifier barcodes. TCRdb itself ran the PCR reads through MiXCR, one entry per CDR3 protein. The table has some 600,000 distinct CDR3 sequences, 10% to 15% seen once; the top ten hold about 2%. The material sequenced was PBMCs, mostly from graft donor cells, taken 360 days after TCRalphabeta/CD19-depleted stem cell transplant. The receptor set was obtained from a male patient younger than 18 who had a stem cell transplant for acute myeloid leukemia, so the T cells may come from the graft donor.

The CDR3 loop reads CASSYSLAGLEDTQYF. The CDR3 bases are TGTGCCAGCAGTTACTCCCTAGCGGGATTGGAGGATACGCAGTATTTT. The chain employs TRBV6-2 or TRBV6-3 and TRBJ2-3; 9 bases align to TRBD2. Germline values: CDR1 MNHEY, CDR2 SVGEGT. V lost 0 bases, J lost 6 bases, and 7 bases stayed unmatched. This CDR3 comprises 16 residues.

This clonotype was found many times. This chain connects TRBV7-2 to TRBJ2-7, with TRBD2 as a possible D gene (6 bases). The CDR3 is made up of 13 amino acids. Trimming pared 5 bases from V and 6 bases from J, leaving 14 bases between. The germline V gene encodes CDR1 SGHTA and CDR2 FQGNSA. CDR3 protein: CASSDHTSLEQYF. The CDR3 DNA follows: TGTGCCAGCAGCGACCATACTAGCCTCGAGCAGTACTTC.

This chain connects TRBV2 to TRBJ2-1, with D perhaps assigned TRBD1 or TRBD2 (6 bases each). Germline CDR1 reads SNHLY; CDR2 reads FYNNEI. V shed 9 bases and J shed 4 bases, with 16 bases lying between them. The CDR3 spans 14 residues. CDR3 sequence: CASPRGGLYNEQFF. The DNA for the CDR3 is TGTGCCAGTCCCAGGGGAGGACTATACAATGAGCAGTTCTTC. Looking up the rest from reference TRBV2 and TRBJ2-1 gives the full variable domain: EPEVTQTPSHQVTQMGQEVILRCVPISNHLYFYWYRQILGQKVEFLVSFYNNEISEKSEIFDDQFSVERPDGSNFTLKIRSTKLEDSAMYFCASPRGGLYNEQFFGPGTRLTVL.

This clonotype was seen only a few times. V gene TRBV4-1 combines with J gene TRBJ2-5, with D unresolved. Trimming pared 1 base from V and 6 bases from J, leaving 18 bases between. The CDR3 has 16 amino acids. From germline, CDR1 is MGHRA and CDR2 YSYEKL. CDR3 sequence reads: CASSQGTFGGPKTQYF. In DNA form, the CDR3 reads TGCGCCAGCAGCCAAGGGACCTTTGGTGGCCCGAAGACCCAGTACTTC.

The chain links TRBV4-2 to TRBJ2-7; 11 bases align to TRBD2. After removal of 1 base from V and 5 bases from J, the junction contained 7 bases not matched to a gene. Per the germline V gene, CDR1 is LGHNA and CDR2 is YNFKEQ. CDR3 size: 16 residues. The CDR3 DNA follows: TGTGCCAGCAGCCAAGCGGTTAGCGGGAGGGTACACGAGCAGTACTTC. Protein product: CASSQAVSGRVHEQYF.

This clonotype was picked up many times. V and J are TRBV30 and TRBJ2-2, with 7 nucleotides matching TRBD2. This CDR3 spans 17 amino acids. CDR1 GTSNPN and CDR2 SVGIG come from the germline V gene (reference sequence). V shed 4 bases and J 4 bases; nucleotides not matched to a gene: 15. In nucleotides, the CDR3 is TGTGCCTGGATGTCGCCGAGACTAGCCGCCTCCACCGGGGAGCTGTTTTTT. This translates into CAWMSPRLAASTGELFF.

This clonotype came up once. With a much larger clone just one base away, this may be a read error. V usage is TRBV9 and J usage is TRBJ2-1; 7 bases are shared with TRBD1. The CDR3 has 16 residues. Germline V lookup: CDR1 SGDLS, CDR2 YYNGEE. CDR3 sequence reads: CDSSALGRGGFGEQFF. The CDR3 region has the DNA TGTGACAGCAGCGCTCTAGGACGAGGGGGCTTTGGGGAGCAGTTCTTC.

The table lists this clonotype with a few counts. This chain links TRBV19 with TRBJ2-1; TRBD1 matches at 7 bases. There are 14 residues in the CDR3. V trimming: 4 bases; J trimming: 2 bases; junction bases outside the gene matches: 2. CDR1 and CDR2 (germline): LNHDA, SQIVND (reference sequence). CDR3 sequence (DNA): TGTGCCAGTAGTAAAGACAGGGCCTACAATGAGCAGTTCTTC. Its translation is CASSKDRAYNEQFF.

The rearrangement joins TRBV20-1 to TRBJ2-5; 9 bases fit TRBD2. Germline CDR1 DFQATT, CDR2 SNEGSKA (reference sequence). V lost 6 bases, J lost 2 bases, and 7 bases stayed unmatched. The CDR3 length is 14 residues. The CDR3 sequence is CSAGLASAQETQYF. The CDR3 coding sequence is TGCAGTGCCGGACTAGCGTCGGCACAAGAGACCCAGTACTTC.

The rearrangement uses TRBV20-1 and TRBJ2-2; D remains unclear. The CDR3 contains 13 residues. Trimming shortened V by 3 bases and J by 5 bases, and 10 bases separated the two germline ends. Germline V gene lookup returns CDR1 DFQATT and CDR2 SNEGSKA (reference sequence). The CDR3 DNA sequence: TGCAGTGCTAGTGTGTGGTCTACCGGGGAGCTGTTTTTT. Encoded protein: CSASVWSTGELFF.

The V gene is TRBV6-1, the J gene TRBJ2-1, with D perhaps TRBD2 (5 bases). Germline assignment: CDR1 MNHNS and CDR2 SASEGT. The CDR3 has 17 residues. Trimming left V 6 bases short and J 1 base short, with 19 bases between. The CDR3 sequence: CASRAGSDPSSYNEQFF. For the CDR3, the DNA is TGTGCCAGCAGGGCCGGTAGCGACCCCTCGTCCTACAATGAGCAGTTCTTC.

Many counts were recorded for this clonotype. The V call is TRBV14, the J call TRBJ2-2, with D possibly being TRBD1 (6 bases). V shed 0 bases and J shed 7 bases, with 9 bases lying between them. The germline V gene has CDR1 SGHDN and CDR2 FVKESK. CDR3 size: 14 residues. The CDR3 nucleotides are TGTGCCAGCAGCCAAGAAGGGGGTATCGGGGAGCTGTTTTTT. It encodes CASSQEGGIGELFF.

The gene calls are TRBV5-1 and TRBJ2-1, with 11 bases fitting TRBD2. Germline CDR1 reads SGHRS; CDR2 reads YFSETQ. The V and J ends lost 5 bases and 6 bases, in that order; junction bases with no gene match: 7. The CDR3 spans 15 residues. The CDR3 loop reads CASRVAGTSGNEQFF. CDR3 sequence (DNA): TGCGCCAGCAGGGTAGCCGGGACTAGCGGCAATGAGCAGTTCTTC.

The chain couples TRBV28 to TRBJ2-1, with 12 bases matching TRBD2. Germline V CDR1 and CDR2: MDHEN, SYDVKM. V shed 2 bases and J 5 bases; nucleotides not matched to a gene: 13. The CDR3 has 19 amino acids. The CDR3 bases are TGTGCCAGCAGTTTAGGATTTGCTAGCGGGAGGGCCTACGACAATGAGCAGTTCTTC. It translates to CASSLGFASGRAYDNEQFF. The full variable domain, its missing parts supplied by reference TRBV28 and TRBJ2-1, is DVKVTQSSRYLVKRTGEKVFLECVQDMDHENMFWYRQDPGLGLRLIYFSYDVKMKEKGDIPEGYSVSREKKERFSLILESASTNQTSMYLCASSLGFASGRAYDNEQFFGPGTRLTVL.

The J gene is TRBJ2-7, the V gene TRBV15, with 7 positions matching TRBD2. Losses at the gene ends were 0 bases for V and 10 bases for J; bases not matched to a gene: 6. This CDR3 spans 13 amino acids. Germline V gives CDR1 LNHNV, CDR2 YYDKDF (reference sequence). CDR3: CATSRDLTSVQYF. CDR3 DNA: TGTGCCACCAGCAGAGATCTTACTAGCGTCCAGTACTTC.

This clonotype was counted many times. The V and J genes are TRBV6-2 or TRBV6-3 and TRBJ2-7; TRBD2 is a possible D gene (5 bases). Germline V gene lookup returns CDR1 MNHEY and CDR2 SVGEGT. The V end lost 2 bases, the J end lost 6 bases, and 8 bases lay between the germline ends. This CDR3 spans 12 amino acids. CDR3 DNA sequence: TGTGCCAGCAGTTACGTGAGGGCCGAGCAGTACTTC. As protein: CASSYVRAEQYF.

There are many counts of this clonotype. The chain employs TRBV3-1 and TRBJ2-1; 11 positions match TRBD2. J was trimmed by 0 bases and V by 4 bases; bases with no gene match: 8. In germline, CDR1 is LGHDT, CDR2 YNNKEL (reference sequence). The CDR3 spans 18 residues. The CDR3 sequence: CASSPLTSGVSSYNEQFF. CDR3 sequence (DNA): TGTGCCAGCAGCCCGCTGACTAGCGGGGTAAGCTCCTACAATGAGCAGTTCTTC.

The chain combines TRBV5-1 with TRBJ2-3; the D gene is possibly TRBD2 (6 bases). V was pared by 0 bases and J by 0 bases, with 20 bases between. CDR3 size: 19 residues. Per germline, CDR1 SGHRS and CDR2 YFSETQ. The CDR3 here is CASSLVGGARFPSTDTQYF. Written as DNA, the CDR3 is TGCGCCAGCAGCTTGGTCGGGGGAGCCAGGTTCCCTAGCACAGATACGCAGTATTTT.

This sequence joins TRBV4-3 and TRBJ1-2; D is unresolved. Trimming took off 0 bases at V and 2 bases at J, with 10 bases between the two ends. The CDR3 runs to 15 residues. The germline CDR1 and CDR2 sequences are LGHNA and YSLEER. The CDR3 loop is CASSQEEGRNYGYTF. CDR3 nucleotides: TGCGCCAGCAGCCAAGAAGAGGGCAGAAACTATGGCTACACCTTC.

This clonotype was seen more than once but under ten times. The V gene is TRBV20-1, the J gene TRBJ2-1, with D perhaps matching TRBD1 (6 bases). Trimming removed 3 bases at V and 1 base at J, with 16 bases between. The CDR3 length is 16 residues. Germline V gene sequence: CDR1 DFQATT, CDR2 SNEGSKA (reference sequence). The CDR3 here is CSASRGMGGSYNEQFF. The CDR3 region has the DNA TGCAGTGCTAGCAGGGGAATGGGCGGTTCCTACAATGAGCAGTTCTTC.

This clonotype was detected only a few times. This chain connects TRBV4-3 to TRBJ2-7; tentative D call: TRBD2 (5 bases). Trimming pared 0 bases from V and 6 bases from J, leaving 9 bases between. Germline assignment: CDR1 LGHNA and CDR2 YSLEER. The CDR3 is 13 residues long. CDR3 in amino acids: CASSQDSGSEQYF. CDR3 in DNA: TGCGCCAGCAGCCAAGATTCGGGGAGCGAGCAGTACTTC.

This clonotype occurred a few times. The V and J genes are TRBV28 and TRBJ2-3; 11 nucleotides align to TRBD2. Germline V CDR1 and CDR2: MDHEN, SYDVKM. V lost 0 bases to trimming and J lost 5 bases; unmatched junction nucleotides: 16. The CDR3 sequence is 20 residues long. CDR3 nucleotides: TGTGCCAGCAGTTTATGGGGCCTCTCAGGACTAGCGGGTGACCTAGATACGCAGTATTTT. Protein product: CASSLWGLSGLAGDLDTQYF.

There are many counts of this clonotype. The chain has TRBV28 and TRBJ2-7; D is perhaps TRBD2 (6 bases). The CDR3 covers 13 residues. Germline loops: CDR1 MDHEN, CDR2 SYDVKM. V lost 5 bases to trimming and J lost 4 bases, with 12 bases between them. CDR3 loop: CASSRLVRYEQYF. DNA of the CDR3: TGTGCCAGCAGTCGACTAGTTCGTTACGAGCAGTACTTC.

The CDR3: CASSLRVAGGGDTQYF. In nucleotides, the CDR3 is TGTGCCAGCAGTTTACGAGTAGCGGGCGGGGGAGATACGCAGTATTTT. The V gene is TRBV27, the J gene TRBJ2-3; 7 nucleotides match TRBD2. The CDR3 totals 16 residues. Trimming cost V 2 bases and J 5 bases; bases outside gene matches: 10. Germline V gene data show CDR1 as MNHEY and CDR2 as SMNVEV (reference sequence).

The table lists this clonotype with a few counts. The chain joins TRBV28 to TRBJ2-1, with D perhaps TRBD2 (5 bases). The CDR3 totals 14 residues. The germline CDR1 and CDR2 sequences are MDHEN and SYDVKM. The V end was cut by 2 bases, the J end by 5 bases, with 10 bases between. CDR3 residues: CASSLEGPNNEQFF. CDR3 DNA: TGTGCCAGCAGTTTAGAGGGCCCCAACAATGAGCAGTTCTTC.

V and J are TRBV29-1 and TRBJ2-1; 7 bases fit TRBD2. This CDR3 comprises 13 residues. After removal of 5 bases from V and 3 bases from J, the junction contained 4 bases not matched to a gene. The V gene's germline CDR1 is SQVTM and CDR2 ANQGSEA. CDR3 nucleotides: TGCAGCGTTCTTGGGGGGGGCTACAATGAGCAGTTCTTC. It encodes CSVLGGGYNEQFF.

This clonotype was counted at least ten times. The chain combines TRBV28 with TRBJ2-5; D remains unclear. The CDR3 is made up of 15 amino acids. The V gene lost 10 bases and the J gene lost 7 bases, with 25 bases spanning the gap. Germline assignment: CDR1 MDHEN and CDR2 SYDVKM. DNA of the CDR3: TGTGCCACTGCAGGCCAACATCAGACAAGAGGGACCCAGTACTTC. This encodes CATAGQHQTRGTQYF.

This clonotype was seen many times. The V gene is TRBV4-3, the J gene TRBJ1-1; D uncertain. V was pared by 5 bases and J by 5 bases, with 12 bases between. CDR3 length: 13 amino acids. From germline, CDR1 is LGHNA and CDR2 YSLEER. In DNA form, the CDR3 reads TGCGCCAGCAGCGAAAATCCTGGGACTGAAGCTTTCTTT. Protein sequence: CASSENPGTEAFF.

The chain has TRBV5-6 and TRBJ2-1; D remains ambiguous. CDR3 length: 13 amino acids. Germline assignment: CDR1 SGHDT and CDR2 YYEEEE. The V end was cut by 0 bases, the J end by 8 bases, with 9 bases between. The CDR3 region has the DNA TGTGCCAGCAGCTTGGAGAACCACCATGAGCAGTTCTTC. Protein sequence: CASSLENHHEQFF.